The clone carrying this TCR beta chain was detected only a few times. Germline CDR1 reads SEHNR; CDR2 reads FQNEAQ (reference sequence). The V segment lost 5 bases and the J segment 12 bases; nucleotides outside the gene matches: 9. The length of the CDR3 is 13 residues. These data belong to a study of cytomegalovirus exposure and HLA in healthy donors. Study-wide context: Previous work identified 117 million unique TCR beta sequences from about 200 million T cells.

Researchers ran the PCR with 60 Vbeta and 13 Jbeta primers. Method: immunoSEQ multiplex PCR; TCRdb's copy keeps in-frame clones and lacks some. The sample includes 80,000 to 100,000 clones, around 67% of them seen just once. The chain is built from TRBV7-9 and TRBJ2-1, with 8 bases identical to TRBD2. This receptor was taken from a man aged 45-60 years in good health and CMV-seronegative. Sequenced: PBMCs. The CDR3 DNA follows: TGTGCCAGCAGCCCCCCAGGCGGGGGGCGGCAGTTCTTC. The encoded protein is CASSPPGGGRQFF.